What follows are 3 T cell receptor beta chains derived from one specimen sequenced in a study of blood T cell repertoires in COVID-19. Measured with immunoSEQ multiplex PCR; TCRdb has only the in-frame clones, and not every one. The sample has 100,000 to 150,000 clones, approximately 90% seen once. Sequencing was performed on peripheral blood. The source of these receptors is an older man with active COVID-19.

The sample holds a few counts of this clone. The rearrangement uses TRBV5-8 and TRBJ2-1; TRBD2 aligns across 7 bases. CDR3 length equals 15 residues. Unmatched junction bases numbered 7, after V lost 3 bases and J lost 4 bases. From germline, CDR1 is SGHTS and CDR2 YDEGEE. CDR3 bases: TGTGCCAGCAGCTGGGGGGGGGAGGAGTACAATGAGCAGTTCTTC. This gives the protein CASSWGGEEYNEQFF.

J is TRBJ2-1 and V is TRBV2; 7 nucleotides agree with TRBD2. The V gene end was trimmed by 8 bases and the J gene end by 5 bases; junction bases not matched to a gene: 15. Germline V lookup: CDR1 SNHLY, CDR2 FYNNEI. This CDR3 is 16 amino acids long. The CDR3: CASGSVEREVDNEQFF. The CDR3 DNA is TGTGCCAGCGGGTCGGTGGAGCGGGAAGTCGACAATGAGCAGTTCTTC.

This clone was picked up one time. The chain employs TRBV7-9 and TRBJ2-7; 8 positions agree with TRBD2. Per germline, CDR1 SEHNR and CDR2 FQNEAQ (reference sequence). The trim removed 5 bases at V and 1 base at J, leaving 4 bases unmatched. The CDR3 totals 14 residues. The CDR3 region is CASSPSGGSYEQYF. CDR3 bases: TGTGCCAGCAGCCCGAGCGGGGGATCCTACGAGCAGTACTTC.